One sample yielded the 17 T cell receptor beta chains listed below, sequenced in a study of lymphopenia after photon versus proton radiotherapy. TCRdb keeps only in-frame clones here, not all; method: immunoSEQ multiplex PCR. The data hold approximately 65,000 clones, with around 87% observed a single time. This sample comprised peripheral blood, obtained from a patient treated with proton-based radiotherapy. These TCRs come from a man older than 75 with esophageal cancer.

The chain joins TRBV5-4 to TRBJ2-2, with D tentatively TRBD2 (6 bases). Germline loops: CDR1 SGHNT, CDR2 YYREEE (reference sequence). The CDR3 has 14 amino acids. With 6 bases removed from V and 2 bases from J, the gap between germline ends came to 11 bases. The CDR3 reads CASTPSANTGELFF. As DNA, the CDR3 is TGTGCCAGCACCCCTAGCGCCAACACCGGGGAGCTGTTTTTT.

V gene TRBV5-1 combines with J gene TRBJ2-2; no reliable D call. With 0 bases removed from V and 0 bases from J, the gap between germline ends came to 6 bases. CDR1 and CDR2 from the germline V gene are SGHRS and YFSETQ. CDR3 size: 15 residues. The CDR3 spells CASSLVESNTGELFF. CDR3 DNA sequence: TGCGCCAGCAGCTTGGTAGAATCGAACACCGGGGAGCTGTTTTTT.

The CDR3 loop is CASSLWAGIDEQYF. The CDR3 DNA is TGCGCCAGCAGCTTGTGGGCAGGGATTGACGAGCAGTACTTC. This sequence joins TRBV5-1 and TRBJ2-7, with D perhaps TRBD1 (5 bases). V was pared by 1 base and J by 5 bases, with 13 bases between. The CDR3 has 14 residues. Germline-derived CDR1 and CDR2 are SGHRS and YFSETQ.

The chain joins TRBV6-1 to TRBJ2-1, with D uncertain. V was clipped by 2 bases and J by 0 bases, with 8 bases between them. The V gene's germline CDR1 is MNHNS and CDR2 SASEGT. The CDR3 runs 15 residues. DNA for the CDR3: TGTGCCAGCAGTGAAATGTCCCGCTCCTACAATGAGCAGTTCTTC. It translates to CASSEMSRSYNEQFF.

The chain couples TRBV4-3 to TRBJ1-2; D is ambiguous. Germline V gene data show CDR1 as LGHNA and CDR2 as YSLEER. With 4 bases removed from V and 6 bases from J, the gap between germline ends came to 15 bases. CDR3 size: 14 residues. As DNA, the CDR3 is TGCGCCAGCAGCCTGGCCCGGAGCGGGGATGGCTACACCTTC. Translation: CASSLARSGDGYTF.

The chain uses TRBV15 and TRBJ2-1; TRBD2 matches at 8 bases. The CDR3 sequence is 17 residues long. Germline lookup yields CDR1 LNHNV and CDR2 YYDKDF (reference sequence). The J segment lost 4 bases and the V segment lost 0 bases, leaving 8 bases of the junction unmatched. This chain's CDR3 is CATSRDSFGGGYNEQFF. CDR3 in DNA: TGTGCCACCAGCAGAGATAGTTTCGGCGGGGGGTACAATGAGCAGTTCTTC.

The V call is TRBV29-1, the J call TRBJ2-1; 10 nucleotides agree with TRBD2. V shed 4 bases and J 6 bases; nucleotides not matched to a gene: 9. CDR3 length equals 15 residues. In germline, CDR1 is SQVTM, CDR2 ANQGSEA. CDR3 in amino acids: CSVGTRAGGINEQFF. The CDR3, as DNA: TGCAGCGTTGGTACTCGAGCGGGGGGGATCAATGAGCAGTTCTTC.

The rearrangement links TRBV6-6 to TRBJ1-1, with TRBD1 identical over 9 bases. Germline V gives CDR1 MNHNY, CDR2 SVGAGI (reference sequence). This CDR3 has 14 amino acids. V was pared by 5 bases and J by 4 bases, with 5 bases of the junction left unmatched. The CDR3 DNA follows: TGTGCCAGCAGTACCGGACAGGGGATCACTGAAGCTTTCTTT. Translated: CASSTGQGITEAFF.

The chain couples TRBV7-2 to TRBJ1-3; D gene ambiguous. Trimming removed 4 bases from V and 8 bases from J, with 12 bases in between. This CDR3 has 13 amino acids. Germline loops: CDR1 SGHTA, CDR2 FQGNSA. The CDR3 sequence: CASSSNIGDTIYF. Here the CDR3 DNA reads TGTGCCAGCAGCTCAAATATAGGCGACACCATATATTTT.

Turning to this clone: Within the sample, other DNA sequences also encode this same CDR3. The chain couples TRBV7-9 to TRBJ2-2; D possibly corresponds to TRBD1 (5 bases). This CDR3 spans 15 amino acids. V was cut by 3 bases and J by 4 bases, with 12 bases left in between. Looked up from germline, CDR1 is SEHNR and CDR2 is FQNEAQ (reference sequence). The CDR3 is CASSLVSGRTGELFF. The CDR3 DNA reads as TGTGCCAGCAGCTTGGTGTCAGGGCGCACCGGGGAGCTGTTTTTT.

The chain has TRBV5-6 and TRBJ1-5; TRBD1 matches at 7 bases. Germline CDR1 reads SGHDT; CDR2 reads YYEEEE. The CDR3 contains 17 residues. V lost 4 bases and J lost 0; bases outside the gene matches: 10. The CDR3 nucleotides are TGTGCCAGCAGCACATTTGGACAGGACTATAGCAATCAGCCCCAGCATTTT. The encoded protein is CASSTFGQDYSNQPQHF.

This chain uses TRBV11-2 with TRBJ2-2; TRBD2 might be the D (6 bases). Germline V lookup: CDR1 SGHAT, CDR2 FQNNGV. V was cut by 5 bases and J by 2 bases, with 9 bases left in between. The CDR3 sequence is 14 residues long. The CDR3 protein is CASSPGVNTGELFF. CDR3 DNA sequence: TGTGCCAGCAGCCCGGGAGTAAACACCGGGGAGCTGTTTTTT.

The genes are TRBV6-5 and TRBJ1-5, with 7 nucleotides matching TRBD1. Germline V gene sequence: CDR1 MNHEY, CDR2 SVGAGI. The CDR3 sequence is 15 residues long. Trimming cost V 3 bases and J 4 bases; bases outside gene matches: 6. The CDR3: CASSYSGQPNQPQHF. The CDR3 DNA follows: TGTGCCAGCAGTTATTCGGGACAGCCAAATCAGCCCCAGCATTTT.

CDR3 loop: CSAGGGQTDTQYF. CDR3 nucleotides: TGCAGTGCCGGGGGGGGGCAGACAGATACGCAGTATTTT. This sequence joins TRBV29-1 and TRBJ2-3; TRBD2 aligns across 8 bases. Germline V gene lookup returns CDR1 SQVTM and CDR2 ANQGSEA. The CDR3 contains 13 residues.

The V call is TRBV19, the J call TRBJ1-3, with 7 bases aligning to TRBD1. Looked up from germline, CDR1 is LNHDA and CDR2 is SQIVND (reference sequence). The CDR3 covers 16 residues. The V segment lost 5 bases and the J segment 3 bases; nucleotides outside the gene matches: 10. The CDR3 DNA is TGTGCCAGTAGTTATGGCGTGGGACAGAATGGAAACACCATATATTTT. It yields the protein CASSYGVGQNGNTIYF.

In nucleotides, the CDR3 is TGTGCCAGCAGCTTGGGGTCGGTCGGCTACGAGCAGTACTTC. Translated, it gives CASSLGSVGYEQYF. The V and J genes are TRBV5-5 and TRBJ2-7, with D hard to call. This CDR3 has 14 residues. Trimming removed 0 bases from V and 3 bases from J, with 10 bases in between. Germline CDR1 is SGHKS and CDR2 is YYEKEE (reference sequence).

V gene TRBV7-2 combines with J gene TRBJ2-3; the D gene is possibly TRBD2 (6 bases). Deletions cut 3 bases from V and 1 base from J, with 8 bases between. The CDR3 is 14 amino acids. Germline-derived CDR1 and CDR2 are SGHTA and FQGNSA. DNA of the CDR3: TGTGCCAGCAGCTTCATAGCGGGCACAGATACGCAGTATTTT. It is translated as CASSFIAGTDTQYF.